The present T cell receptor (beta chain) was sequenced within a study of OX40 agonist ivuxolimab in advanced cancers. Context from the whole study: The costimulatory receptor OX40 (CD134) was targeted by ivuxolimab, a fully human IgG2 agonistic monoclonal antibody. Intravenous ivuxolimab was administered to patients every 2 weeks at six dose levels: 0.01, 0.1, 0.3, 1.5, 3 and 10 mg/kg. Among the roughly 50 dose-escalation patients, approximately 20 had hepatocellular carcinoma, 15 or so melanoma, 9 renal cell carcinoma and 9 head and neck cancer. In the dose-escalation cohort, 75% to 85% of patients were male, and the mean age was 60 years with a range of roughly 20 to 79. Prior anti-PD-1, anti-PD-L1 or anti-CTLA-4 therapy was permitted, and about 40% of dose-escalation patients had received checkpoint inhibitors. Partial responses occurred in three dose-escalation patients: two with cutaneous melanoma and one with hepatocellular carcinoma. Peripheral TCRbeta sequencing aimed to test whether ivuxolimab altered TCR sequence diversity and caused clonal T-cell expansion. The paper describes the monotherapy dose-escalation part (N = 52 patients) of the phase I trial of ivuxolimab.

Genomic DNA was extracted from sorted cells for sequencing of the TCRbeta CDR3 region. The immunoSEQ Assay was used to sequence the TCRbeta CDR3 regions. Imported from immuneACCESS, the table was reduced by TCRdb to in-frame sequences with V and J called. These copies leave out some clones; in studies compared against another copy, an unresolved V gene accounts for under half, and the cause of the remainder is not known. Counted in this sample were approximately 57,000 clones; nearly 90% of them appeared once. The top ten clones comprise more than 9.5% of the sample. Patients with autoimmune disease history or receiving systemic immunosuppression were excluded from the trial. Peripheral blood for TCR sequencing was collected from all dose cohorts at baseline, on cycle 4 day 1, and on cycle 7 day 1. Samples were obtained from an open-label, multicenter, first-in-human phase I dose-escalation trial of ivuxolimab. Adults with locally advanced or metastatic head and neck squamous cell, hepatocellular, melanoma or renal cell carcinoma were enrolled in the trial. CD4+ and CD8+ T cells were sorted separately from peripheral blood before TCR sequencing.

Study-wide conclusions, independent of this receptor: Low levels of normalized T-cell clonal expansion were also seen in some patients who did not respond. The antigen specificity of the clonally expanded peripheral T cells was not determined. After ivuxolimab, CD8+ T cells had more expanded clones than CD4+ T cells on average. Partial responders in the 0.1-3.0 mg/kg groups had among the lowest normalized peripheral clonal expansion, especially among CD8+ T cells. At doses from 0.1 to 3.0 mg/kg, clonal expansion was seen in both CD4+ and CD8+ blood T cells between baseline and week 6.

Turning to this clone: There is no known antigen for this receptor. The input lacks base qualities; no much larger clone sits a single base away.

The source material was CD4+ or CD8+ T cells sorted from blood, sampled in a trial of the OX40 agonist ivuxolimab. The clonotype was recovered from an adult with an advanced solid tumor such as melanoma, head and neck, liver or kidney cancer.

The sequenced DNA is TGCGCCAGCAGCTTGGTTAGCGGGAGAACGGGTGAGCAGTTCTTC. Its protein reads: CASSLVSGRTGEQFF. The chain couples TRBV5-1 to TRBJ2-1; the junction holds 9 bases that match TRBD2. V loses 0 bases at its end and J loses 9 bases; junction bases beyond the gene matches: 7. The CDR3 runs 15 amino acids, cysteine and phenylalanine included. Only the CDR3 part of the read is kept: 45 bases, read in frame from the first base. CDR1 and CDR2, looked up from the germline V gene, are SGHRS and YFSETQ. With all but the CDR3 taken from the reference TRBV5-1 and TRBJ2-1 genes, the full variable domain is: KAGVTQTPRYLIKTRGQQVTLSCSPISGHRSVSWYQQTPGQGLQFLFEYFSETQRNKGNFPGRFSGRQFSNSRSEMNVSTLELGDSALYLCASSLVSGRTGEQFFGPGTRLTVL.